This TCR beta chain was observed in a study of cytomegalovirus exposure and HLA in healthy donors. About the research overall: In an earlier analysis, some 110 million unique TCR beta sequences were found from approximately 190 million T cells.

As to this clone: Antigen unknown.

Study observations and caveats: Rare sequences made up most TCRs, while some public TCRs were found in many donors.

It was with 60 Vbeta and 13 Jbeta primers that the PCR ran. Sequencing used immunoSEQ multiplex PCR; TCRdb keeps in-frame clones, though not all of them. The sample carries approximately 180,000 clones, more than 60% recorded once. The CDR3 spans 16 residues. Germline V gene data show CDR1 as SGHNT and CDR2 as YYREEE (reference sequence). V was clipped by 4 bases and J by 3 bases, with 17 bases between them. The TCR was taken from a woman in her fifties or sixties in good health and CMV-seropositive. The rearrangement uses TRBV5-4 and TRBJ2-1; a possible D gene is TRBD2 (7 bases). The sample comprised PBMCs. CDR3 nucleotide sequence: TGTGCCAGCAGCCCCGCACGGGGGGCCAACTACAATGAGCAGTTCTTC. Its protein product is CASSPARGANYNEQFF.